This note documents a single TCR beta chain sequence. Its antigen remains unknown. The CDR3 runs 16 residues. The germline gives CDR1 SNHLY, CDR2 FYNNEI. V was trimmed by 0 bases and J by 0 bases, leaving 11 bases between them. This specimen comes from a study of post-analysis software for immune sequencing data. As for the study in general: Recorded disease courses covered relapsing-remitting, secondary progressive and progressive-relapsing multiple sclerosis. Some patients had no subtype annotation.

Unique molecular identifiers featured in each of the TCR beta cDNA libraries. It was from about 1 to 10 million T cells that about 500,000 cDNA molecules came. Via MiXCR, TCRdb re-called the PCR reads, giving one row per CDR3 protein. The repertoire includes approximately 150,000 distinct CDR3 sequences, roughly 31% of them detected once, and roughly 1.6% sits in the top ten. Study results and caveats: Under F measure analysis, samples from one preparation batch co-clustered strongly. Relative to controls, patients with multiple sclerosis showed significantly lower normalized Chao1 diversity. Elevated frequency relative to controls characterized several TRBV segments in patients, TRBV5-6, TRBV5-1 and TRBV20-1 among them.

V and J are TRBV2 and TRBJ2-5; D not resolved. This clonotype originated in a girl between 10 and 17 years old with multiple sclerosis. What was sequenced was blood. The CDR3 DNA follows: TGTGCCAGCAGTGAAGCCCCTTTCGGAGACCAAGAGACCCAGTACTTC. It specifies CASSEAPFGDQETQYF.